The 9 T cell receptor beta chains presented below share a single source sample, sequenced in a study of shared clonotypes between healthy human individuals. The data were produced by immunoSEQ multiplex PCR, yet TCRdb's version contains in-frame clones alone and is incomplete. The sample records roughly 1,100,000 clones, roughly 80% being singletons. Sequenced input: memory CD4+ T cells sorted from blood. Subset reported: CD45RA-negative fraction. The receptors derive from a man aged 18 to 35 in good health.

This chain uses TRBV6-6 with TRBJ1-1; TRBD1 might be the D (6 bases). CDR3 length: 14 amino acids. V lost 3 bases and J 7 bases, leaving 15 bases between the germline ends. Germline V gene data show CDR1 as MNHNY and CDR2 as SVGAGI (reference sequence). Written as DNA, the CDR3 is TGTGCCAGCAGTTATTTGGGGGGGCAGGGTGAAGCTTTCTTT. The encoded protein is CASSYLGGQGEAFF.

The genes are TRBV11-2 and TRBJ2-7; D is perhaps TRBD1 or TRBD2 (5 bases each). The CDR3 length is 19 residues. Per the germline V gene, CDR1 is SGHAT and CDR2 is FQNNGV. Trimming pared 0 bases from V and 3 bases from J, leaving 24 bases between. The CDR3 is CASSLDTASGTTRDYEQYF. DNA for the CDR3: TGTGCCAGCAGCTTAGATACGGCCAGTGGGACCACGAGGGACTACGAGCAGTACTTC.

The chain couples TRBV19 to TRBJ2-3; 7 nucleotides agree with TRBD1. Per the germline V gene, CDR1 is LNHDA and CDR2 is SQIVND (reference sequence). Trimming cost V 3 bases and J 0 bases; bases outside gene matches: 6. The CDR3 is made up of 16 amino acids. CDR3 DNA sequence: TGTGCCAGTAGTATCGGACCGACAGGGAGCACAGATACGCAGTATTTT. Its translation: CASSIGPTGSTDTQYF.

CDR3 bases: TGTGCCAGCAGTGAAAGACTAGCGGGATCCTACGAGCAGTACTTC. This codes for CASSERLAGSYEQYF. The chain couples TRBV6-1 to TRBJ2-7; TRBD2 agrees at 11 bases. V lost 2 bases to trimming and J lost 1 base; unmatched junction nucleotides: 1. This CDR3 has 15 residues. Germline V gene lookup returns CDR1 MNHNS and CDR2 SASEGT.

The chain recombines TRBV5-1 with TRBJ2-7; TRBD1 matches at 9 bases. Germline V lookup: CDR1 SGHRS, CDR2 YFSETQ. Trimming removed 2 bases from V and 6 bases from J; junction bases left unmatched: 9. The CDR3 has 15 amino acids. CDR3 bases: TGCGCCAGCAGCTTTAACGGGGACAGGGTACTCGAGCAGTACTTC. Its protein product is CASSFNGDRVLEQYF.

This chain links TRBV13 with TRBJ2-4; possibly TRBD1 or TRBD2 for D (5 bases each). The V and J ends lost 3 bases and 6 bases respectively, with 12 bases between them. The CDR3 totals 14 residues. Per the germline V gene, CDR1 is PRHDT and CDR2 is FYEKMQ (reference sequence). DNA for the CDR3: TGTGCCAGCAGCTTTGGGACCGTAGGAAACATTCAGTACTTC. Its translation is CASSFGTVGNIQYF.

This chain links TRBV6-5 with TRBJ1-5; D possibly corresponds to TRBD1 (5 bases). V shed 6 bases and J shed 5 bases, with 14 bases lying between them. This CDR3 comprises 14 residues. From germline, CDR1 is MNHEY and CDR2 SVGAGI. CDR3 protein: CASSSDKAYQPQHF. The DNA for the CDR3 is TGTGCCAGCAGCTCGGACAAGGCCTATCAGCCCCAGCATTTT.

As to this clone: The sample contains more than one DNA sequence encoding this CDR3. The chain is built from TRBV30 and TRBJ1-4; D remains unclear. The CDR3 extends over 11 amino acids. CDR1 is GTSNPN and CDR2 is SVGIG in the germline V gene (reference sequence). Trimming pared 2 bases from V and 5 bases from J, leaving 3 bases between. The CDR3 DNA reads TGTGCCTGGAGTACAAATGAAAAACTGTTTTTT. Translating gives CAWSTNEKLFF.

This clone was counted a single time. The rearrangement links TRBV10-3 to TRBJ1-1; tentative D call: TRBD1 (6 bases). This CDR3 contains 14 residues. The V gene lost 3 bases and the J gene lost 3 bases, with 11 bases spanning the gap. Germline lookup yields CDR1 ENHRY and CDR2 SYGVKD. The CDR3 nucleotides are TGTGCCATCAGTGATTTAGGGGGGGACACTGAAGCTTTCTTT. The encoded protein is CAISDLGGDTEAFF.